This T cell receptor (beta chain) was recorded in a study of shared clonotypes between healthy human individuals. Germline lookup yields CDR1 MNHNY and CDR2 SVGAGI (reference sequence). This CDR3 contains 11 residues. Trimming pared 6 bases from V and 10 bases from J, leaving 12 bases between. Sequencing was performed with immunoSEQ multiplex PCR; in TCRdb, only in-frame clones are kept and a portion is missing. Altogether about 1 million clones are present, about three quarters being singletons, with the ten largest covering 1.4% to 1.5%. Sequenced sample: memory CD4+ T cells sorted from blood. The sample's subset: CD45RA-negative fraction. The chain joins TRBV6-6 to TRBJ1-1, with D perhaps TRBD1 (6 bases). The TCR originated in a man aged 18-30 years in good health. This CDR3 reads CASSVQGRAFF. The CDR3, as DNA: TGTGCCAGCAGCGTACAGGGAAGAGCTTTCTTT.